This T cell receptor beta chain derives from a study of glioma-infiltrating T cells. Germline CDR1 and CDR2: MNHEY and SMNVEV (reference sequence). V was trimmed by 4 bases and J by 8 bases, leaving 14 bases between them. The CDR3 is 14 amino acids. This clonotype was observed at least ten times. The antigen remains unidentified. Whole-study findings and limits: Gliomas, especially low-grade, showed above-expected tissue-blood divergence; non-neoplastic patients showed below.

The iRepertoire nested amplicon-rescue multiplex PCR amplified TCR alpha and beta CDR3s from RNA. Using its own MiXCR run on the multiplex PCR reads, TCRdb lists one record per CDR3 protein. The table includes approximately 400,000 distinct CDR3 sequences, around 38% detected once. This TCR was sampled from a human donor with low-grade glioma or glioblastoma, undergoing nonglioma brain surgery, or in good health (not recorded which). The gene calls are TRBV27 and TRBJ2-2, with unresolved D. The material sequenced was glioma tissue, nonneoplastic brain tissue, or PBMCs (not recorded which). For the CDR3, the DNA is TGTGCCAGCAGTTCCGCACAAGGCGTTGGGGAGCTGTTTTTT. It yields the protein CASSSAQGVGELFF.